This TCR beta chain was obtained from a study of T-cell reconstitution after alpha-beta-depleted transplantation in children. Unique molecular identifiers were incorporated during preparation of the TCRbeta library. TCRdb used MiXCR to reprocess the PCR reads, holding one entry per CDR3 protein. The table has about 610,000 distinct CDR3 sequences, about 10% seen once. The length of the CDR3 is 14 residues. From germline, CDR1 is SEHNR and CDR2 FQNEAQ (reference sequence). V was clipped by 3 bases and J by 6 bases, with 12 bases between them. This clonotype was detected ten times or more. V gene TRBV7-9 combines with J gene TRBJ2-1, with a weak D call TRBD2 (6 bases). The material was PBMCs from the stem cell graft donor, obtained from the stem cell graft. The receptor comes from a human donor who donated a stem cell graft to a child with acute myeloid leukemia. This chain's CDR3 is CASSFLAYRNEQFF. For the CDR3, the DNA is TGTGCCAGCAGCTTCCTAGCGTACCGCAATGAGCAGTTCTTC.